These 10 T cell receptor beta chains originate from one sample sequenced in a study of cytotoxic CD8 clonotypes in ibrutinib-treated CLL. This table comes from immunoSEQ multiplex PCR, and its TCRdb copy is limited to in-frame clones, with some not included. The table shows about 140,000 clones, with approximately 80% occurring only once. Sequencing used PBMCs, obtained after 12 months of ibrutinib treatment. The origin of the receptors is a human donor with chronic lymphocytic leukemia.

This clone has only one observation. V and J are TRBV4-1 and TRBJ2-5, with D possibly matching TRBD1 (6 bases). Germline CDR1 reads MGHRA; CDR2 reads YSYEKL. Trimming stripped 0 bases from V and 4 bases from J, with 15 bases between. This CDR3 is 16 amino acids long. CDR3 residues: CASSQDPVGAGETQYF. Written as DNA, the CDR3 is TGCGCCAGCAGCCAAGATCCCGTGGGGGCGGGAGAGACCCAGTACTTC.

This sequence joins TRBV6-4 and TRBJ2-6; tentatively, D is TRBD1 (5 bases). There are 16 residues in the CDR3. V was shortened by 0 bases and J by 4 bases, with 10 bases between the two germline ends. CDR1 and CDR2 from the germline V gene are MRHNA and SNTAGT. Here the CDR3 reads CASSDSTVIGANVLTF. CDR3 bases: TGTGCCAGCAGTGACTCGACAGTTATAGGGGCCAACGTCCTGACTTTC.

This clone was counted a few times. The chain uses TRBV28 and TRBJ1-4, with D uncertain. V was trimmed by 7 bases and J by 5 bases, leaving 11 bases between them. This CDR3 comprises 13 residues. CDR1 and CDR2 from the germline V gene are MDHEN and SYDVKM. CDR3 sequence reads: CASTTRINEKLFF. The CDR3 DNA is TGTGCCAGCACCACGAGGATAAATGAAAAACTGTTTTTT.

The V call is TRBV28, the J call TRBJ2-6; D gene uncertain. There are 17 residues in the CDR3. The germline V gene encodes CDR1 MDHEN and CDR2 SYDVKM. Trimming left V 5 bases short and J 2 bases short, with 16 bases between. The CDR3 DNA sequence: TGTGCCAGCAGTGCTCCGCCGGGTGGGACTGGGGCCAACGTCCTGACTTTC. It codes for CASSAPPGGTGANVLTF.

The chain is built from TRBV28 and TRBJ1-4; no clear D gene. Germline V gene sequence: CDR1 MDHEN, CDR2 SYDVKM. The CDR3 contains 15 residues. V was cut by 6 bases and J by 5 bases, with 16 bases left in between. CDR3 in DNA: TGTGCCAGCAGCTTGGCACACAGCAAGAATGAAAAACTGTTTTTT. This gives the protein CASSLAHSKNEKLFF.

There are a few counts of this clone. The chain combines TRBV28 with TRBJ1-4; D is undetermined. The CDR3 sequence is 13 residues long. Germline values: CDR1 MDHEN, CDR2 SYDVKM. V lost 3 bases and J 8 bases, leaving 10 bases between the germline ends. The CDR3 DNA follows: TGTGCCAGCAGTTTTAGCTCCAAAGAAAAACTGTTTTTT. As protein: CASSFSSKEKLFF.

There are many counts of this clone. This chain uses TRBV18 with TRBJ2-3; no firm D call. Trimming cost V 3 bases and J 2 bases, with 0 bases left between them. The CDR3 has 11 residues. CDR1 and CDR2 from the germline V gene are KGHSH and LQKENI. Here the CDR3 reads CASSPTDTQYF. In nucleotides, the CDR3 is TGTGCCAGCTCACCCACAGATACGCAGTATTTT.

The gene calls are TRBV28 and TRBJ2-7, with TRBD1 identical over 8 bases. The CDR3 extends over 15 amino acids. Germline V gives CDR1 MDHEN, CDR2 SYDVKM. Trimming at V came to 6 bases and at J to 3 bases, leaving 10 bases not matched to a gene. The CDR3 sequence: CASSRSLGQVYEQYF. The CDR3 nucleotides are TGTGCCAGCAGCCGCTCCCTGGGACAGGTCTACGAGCAGTACTTC.

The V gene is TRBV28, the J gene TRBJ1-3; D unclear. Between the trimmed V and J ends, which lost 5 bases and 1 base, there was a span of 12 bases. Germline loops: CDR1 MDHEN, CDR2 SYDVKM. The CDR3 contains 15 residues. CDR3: CASSPPDGSGNTIYF. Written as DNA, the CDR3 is TGTGCCAGCAGTCCACCTGATGGATCTGGAAACACCATATATTTT. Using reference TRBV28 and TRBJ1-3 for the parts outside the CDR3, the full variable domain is DVKVTQSSRYLVKRTGEKVFLECVQDMDHENMFWYRQDPGLGLRLIYFSYDVKMKEKGDIPEGYSVSREKKERFSLILESASTNQTSMYLCASSPPDGSGNTIYFGEGSWLTVV.

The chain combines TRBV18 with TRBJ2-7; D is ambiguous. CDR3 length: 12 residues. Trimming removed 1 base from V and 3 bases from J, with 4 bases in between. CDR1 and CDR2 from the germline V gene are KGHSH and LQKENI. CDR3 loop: CASSPQDYEQYF. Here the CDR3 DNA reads TGTGCCAGCTCACCACAGGACTACGAGCAGTACTTC.